This is a list of T cell receptor beta chains from one sample in a study of OX40 agonist ivuxolimab in advanced cancers. TCRdb's copy holds only in-frame clones and misses some; the assay was immunoSEQ multiplex PCR. The sample contains under 20,000 clones, roughly 84% of which appear only once. The sequencing used CD4+ or CD8+ T cells sorted from blood, collected in a trial of the OX40 agonist ivuxolimab. These receptors came from an adult with an advanced solid tumor such as melanoma, head and neck, liver or kidney cancer. Both conserved end residues are trimmed from each CDR3.

v_gene,j_gene,CDR3aa
TRBV5-6,TRBJ2-7,ASSFQTYEQY
TRBV5-8,TRBJ2-7,ASSYLITGGKKEQY
TRBV5-1,TRBJ2-5,ASSLVIGEQTQY
TRBV18,TRBJ2-1,ASSPMGLGGSIEQF
TRBV5-1,TRBJ2-5,ASSAGLAGPRETQY
TRBV2,TRBJ1-4,ASGRGMDEKLF
TRBV18,TRBJ2-4,ASSLGTPVGENIQY
TRBV9,TRBJ2-7,ASSAQGTLGNEQY
TRBV10-3,TRBJ2-7,AITPQGGTSGRGQY
TRBV11-2,TRBJ1-4,ASSLDRAANEKLF
TRBV2,TRBJ2-7,ASSHYEQY
TRBV7-9,TRBJ2-1,ASSLVSRNEQF
TRBV11-2,TRBJ1-2,ASSLPEAVGYT
TRBV7-8,TRBJ1-5,ASSLGFPFSNQPQH
TRBV4-1,TRBJ2-7,ASSQKISAPGEQY
TRBV29-1,TRBJ2-5,SVDGTGKMKTQY
TRBV5-4,TRBJ2-5,ASSREGGETQY
TRBV9,TRBJ2-7,ASSVGLWGLAGEQY
TRBV6-5,TRBJ1-1,ASNRDRNLNTEAF
TRBV5-4,TRBJ1-5,ASSLRSNQPQH
TRBV29-1,TRBJ2-5,SVEGARREETQY
TRBV6-1,TRBJ1-5,ASSRDNQPQH
TRBV6-6,TRBJ1-2,ASSSGRGHQGYT
TRBV7-8,TRBJ2-5,ASSPKRSSGQETQY
TRBV30,TRBJ1-3,AWLGRLSGNTIY
TRBV7-8,TRBJ2-2,ASSLDGGLAVNTGELF
TRBV5-1,TRBJ1-6,ASSPRTGHNSPLH
TRBV2,TRBJ2-6,ASSWWDSGANVLT
TRBV18,TRBJ2-1,ASSPPRSAGSNEQF
TRBV19,TRBJ2-7,ASSNAPGQYEQY
TRBV6-1,TRBJ2-7,ASRRYEQY